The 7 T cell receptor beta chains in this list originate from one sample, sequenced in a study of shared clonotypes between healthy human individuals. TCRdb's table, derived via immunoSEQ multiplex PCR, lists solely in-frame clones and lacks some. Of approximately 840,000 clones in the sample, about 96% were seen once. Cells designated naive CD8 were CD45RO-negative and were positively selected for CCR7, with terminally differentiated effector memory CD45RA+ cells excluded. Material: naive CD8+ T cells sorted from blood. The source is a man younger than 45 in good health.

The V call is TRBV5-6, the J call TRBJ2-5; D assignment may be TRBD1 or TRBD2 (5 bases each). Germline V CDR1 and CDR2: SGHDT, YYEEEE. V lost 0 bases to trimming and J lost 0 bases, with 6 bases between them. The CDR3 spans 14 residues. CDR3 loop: CASSLGGYQETQYF. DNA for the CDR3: TGTGCCAGCAGCTTGGGGGGGTACCAAGAGACCCAGTACTTC. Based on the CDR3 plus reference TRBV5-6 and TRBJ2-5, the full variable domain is DAGVTQSPTHLIKTRGQQVTLRCSPKSGHDTVSWYQQALGQGPQFIFQYYEEEERQRGNFPDRFSGHQFPNYSSELNVNALLLGDSALYLCASSLGGYQETQYFGPGTRLLVL.

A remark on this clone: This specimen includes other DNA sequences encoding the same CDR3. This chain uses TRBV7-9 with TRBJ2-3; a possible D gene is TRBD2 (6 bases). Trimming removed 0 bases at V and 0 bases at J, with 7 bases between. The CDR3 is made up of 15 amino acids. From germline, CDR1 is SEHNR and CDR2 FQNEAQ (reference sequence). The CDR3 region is CASSLAGGSTDTQYF. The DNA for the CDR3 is TGTGCCAGCAGCTTAGCGGGAGGTAGCACAGATACGCAGTATTTT.

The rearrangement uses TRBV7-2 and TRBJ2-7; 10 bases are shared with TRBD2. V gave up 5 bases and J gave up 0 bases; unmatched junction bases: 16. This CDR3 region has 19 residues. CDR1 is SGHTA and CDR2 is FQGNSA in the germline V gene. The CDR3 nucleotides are TGTGCCAGCAGCCCCTATTGGACTAGCGGACACCAGAGCTCCTACGAGCAGTACTTC. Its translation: CASSPYWTSGHQSSYEQYF.

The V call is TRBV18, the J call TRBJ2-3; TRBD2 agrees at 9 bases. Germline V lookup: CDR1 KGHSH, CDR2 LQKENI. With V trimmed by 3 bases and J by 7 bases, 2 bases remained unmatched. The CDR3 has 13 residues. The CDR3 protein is CASSPPSGNTQYF. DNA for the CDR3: TGTGCCAGCTCACCGCCTAGCGGGAATACGCAGTATTTT.

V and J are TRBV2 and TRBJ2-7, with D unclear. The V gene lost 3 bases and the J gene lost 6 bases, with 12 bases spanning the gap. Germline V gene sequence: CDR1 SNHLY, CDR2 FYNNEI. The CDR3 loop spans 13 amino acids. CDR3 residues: CASSEYLASEQYF. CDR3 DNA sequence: TGTGCCAGCAGTGAGTACTTGGCCTCCGAGCAGTACTTC.

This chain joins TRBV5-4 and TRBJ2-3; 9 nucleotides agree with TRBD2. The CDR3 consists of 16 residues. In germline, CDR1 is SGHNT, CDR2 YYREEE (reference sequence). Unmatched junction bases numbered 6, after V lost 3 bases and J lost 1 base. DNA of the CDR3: TGTGCCAGCAGCTGGGTTAGCGGGAGAGGCACAGATACGCAGTATTTT. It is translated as CASSWVSGRGTDTQYF.

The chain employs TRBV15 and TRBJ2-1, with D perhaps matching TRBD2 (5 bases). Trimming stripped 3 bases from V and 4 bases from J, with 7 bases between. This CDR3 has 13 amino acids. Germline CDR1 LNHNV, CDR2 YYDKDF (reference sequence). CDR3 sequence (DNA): TGTGCCACCAGCAGGGAGGATTACAATGAGCAGTTCTTC. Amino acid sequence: CATSREDYNEQFF.